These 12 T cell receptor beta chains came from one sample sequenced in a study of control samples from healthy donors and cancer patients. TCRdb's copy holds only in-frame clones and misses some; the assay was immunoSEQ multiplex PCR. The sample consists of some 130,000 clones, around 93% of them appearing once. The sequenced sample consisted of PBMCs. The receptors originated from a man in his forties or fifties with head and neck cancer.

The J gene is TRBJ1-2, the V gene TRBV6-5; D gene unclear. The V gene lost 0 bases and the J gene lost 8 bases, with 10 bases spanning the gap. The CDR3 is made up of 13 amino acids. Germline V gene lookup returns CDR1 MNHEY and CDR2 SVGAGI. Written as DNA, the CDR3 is TGTGCCAGCAGTTACTCGCGAGGCTTAGGCTACACCTTC. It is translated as CASSYSRGLGYTF.

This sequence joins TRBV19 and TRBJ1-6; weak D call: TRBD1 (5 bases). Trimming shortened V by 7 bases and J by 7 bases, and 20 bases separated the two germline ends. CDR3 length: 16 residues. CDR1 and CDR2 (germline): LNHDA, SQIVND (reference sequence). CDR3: CASKIGQDLTNSPLHF. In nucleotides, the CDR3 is TGTGCCAGTAAAATAGGACAAGATCTTACCAATTCACCCCTCCACTTT. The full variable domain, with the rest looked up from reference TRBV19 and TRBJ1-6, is DGGITQSPKYLFRKEGQNVTLSCEQNLNHDAMYWYRQDPGQGLRLIYYSQIVNDFQKGDIAEGYSVSREKKESFPLTVTSAQKNPTAFYLCASKIGQDLTNSPLHFGNGTRLTVT.

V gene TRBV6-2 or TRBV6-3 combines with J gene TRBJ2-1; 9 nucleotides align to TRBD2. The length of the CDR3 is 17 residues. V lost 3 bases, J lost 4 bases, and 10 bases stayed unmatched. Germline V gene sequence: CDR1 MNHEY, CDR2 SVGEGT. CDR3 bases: TGTGCCAGCAGTTATGAGCGAGCGGGGGGTGGATACAATGAGCAGTTCTTC. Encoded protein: CASSYERAGGGYNEQFF.

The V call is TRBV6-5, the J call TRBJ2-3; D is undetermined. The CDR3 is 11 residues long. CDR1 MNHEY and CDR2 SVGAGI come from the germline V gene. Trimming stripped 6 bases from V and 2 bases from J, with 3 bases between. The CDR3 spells CASRITDTQYF. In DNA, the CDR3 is TGTGCCAGCAGAATCACAGATACGCAGTATTTT.

The CDR3 DNA reads TGTGCCAGCAGCACATCCTCGACGGTATACAATGAGCAGTTCTTC. This gives the protein CASSTSSTVYNEQFF. V and J are TRBV9 and TRBJ2-1; no clear D gene. Germline V lookup: CDR1 SGDLS, CDR2 YYNGEE. The CDR3 is made up of 15 amino acids. Deletions cut 4 bases from V and 4 bases from J, with 15 bases between.

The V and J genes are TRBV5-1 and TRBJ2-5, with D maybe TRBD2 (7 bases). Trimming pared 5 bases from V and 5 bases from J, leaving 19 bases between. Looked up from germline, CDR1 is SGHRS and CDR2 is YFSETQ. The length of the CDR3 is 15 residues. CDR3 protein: CASRSASGGLETQYF. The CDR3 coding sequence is TGCGCCAGCAGGTCCGCGTCGGGGGGCTTGGAGACCCAGTACTTC. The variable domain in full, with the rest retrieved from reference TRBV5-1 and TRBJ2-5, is KAGVTQTPRYLIKTRGQQVTLSCSPISGHRSVSWYQQTPGQGLQFLFEYFSETQRNKGNFPGRFSGRQFSNSRSEMNVSTLELGDSALYLCASRSASGGLETQYFGPGTRLLVL.

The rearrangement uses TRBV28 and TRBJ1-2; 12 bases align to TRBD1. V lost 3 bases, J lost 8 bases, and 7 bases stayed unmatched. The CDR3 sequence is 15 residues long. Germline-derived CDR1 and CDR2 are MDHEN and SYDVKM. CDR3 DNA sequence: TGTGCCAGCAGTTTCCCCAGGGGACAGGGGGCCGGCTACACCTTC. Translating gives CASSFPRGQGAGYTF.

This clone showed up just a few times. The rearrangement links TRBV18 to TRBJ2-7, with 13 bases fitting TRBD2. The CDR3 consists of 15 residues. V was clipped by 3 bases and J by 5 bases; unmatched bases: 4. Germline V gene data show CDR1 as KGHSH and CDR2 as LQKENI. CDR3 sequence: CASSPGLAGFDEQYF. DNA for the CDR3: TGTGCCAGCTCACCGGGACTAGCGGGATTTGACGAGCAGTACTTC.

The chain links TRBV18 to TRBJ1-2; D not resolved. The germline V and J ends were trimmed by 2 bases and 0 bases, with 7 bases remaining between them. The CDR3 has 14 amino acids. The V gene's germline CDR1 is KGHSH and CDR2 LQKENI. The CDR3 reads CASSPGRTNYGYTF. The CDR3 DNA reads TGTGCCAGCTCACCAGGCAGGACTAACTATGGCTACACCTTC.

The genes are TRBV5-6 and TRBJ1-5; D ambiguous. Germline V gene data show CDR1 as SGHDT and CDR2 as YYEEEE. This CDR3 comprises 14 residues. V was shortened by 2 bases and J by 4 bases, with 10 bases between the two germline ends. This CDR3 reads CASSLSGWNQPQHF. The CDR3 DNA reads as TGTGCCAGCAGCTTATCGGGATGGAATCAGCCCCAGCATTTT.

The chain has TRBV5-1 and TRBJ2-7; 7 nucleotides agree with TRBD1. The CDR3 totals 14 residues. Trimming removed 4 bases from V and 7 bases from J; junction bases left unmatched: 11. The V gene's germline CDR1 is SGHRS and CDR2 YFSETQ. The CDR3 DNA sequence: TGCGCCAGCAGCCCCAGCTCCACAGGGGATGAGCAGTACTTC. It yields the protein CASSPSSTGDEQYF.

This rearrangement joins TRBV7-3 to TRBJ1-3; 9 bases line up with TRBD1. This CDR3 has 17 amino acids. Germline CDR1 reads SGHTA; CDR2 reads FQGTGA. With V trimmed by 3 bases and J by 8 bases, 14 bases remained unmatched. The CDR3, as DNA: TGTGCCAGCAGCTTTATCATTACAGGGGGCGCGGGGGACACCATATATTTT. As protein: CASSFIITGGAGDTIYF.